This TCR beta chain was documented in a study of blood T cell repertoires in COVID-19 (dated by TCRdb to the early 2020s). About the study as a whole: Samples from collaborators originated in the United States, Italy and Spain and spanned both the acute and convalescent phases of COVID-19. The repertoires were released in a freely available public database meant as a resource for research on the immune response to SARS-CoV-2. Sample metadata almost always included a de-identified subject ID, COVID-19 status, age in years and sex. Where available, HLA class I and class II types were taken from metadata supplied by the sample provider and were not determined by assay-based typing. The prospective study material was composed of cDNA or gDNA derived from T cells, B-cell-depleted T cells, or PBMCs. The dataset comprised deeply sampled blood TCRbeta repertoires from subjects exposed to, actively infected with, or recovered from COVID-19. Samples were obtained from the ongoing ImmuneRACE study (first 160 participants) and from over a thousand subjects provided by 6 global collaborators.

A note on this clone: What this receptor recognizes is not known. One base away there is no much larger clone; base qualities are not given.

Participants in the prospective study were aged roughly 18 to 95 years, lived in some 24 United States geographic areas, and enrolled through a virtual design. To assign participants to cohorts, the prospective study relied on clinical history that participants themselves reported in a screening survey and a study questionnaire. In the prospective study, mobile phlebotomists collected whole blood, serum and a nasopharyngeal or oropharyngeal swab from each participant. Over a roughly two-month period, participants in the prospective study had the option of providing additional blood draws and questionnaires. Before DNA extraction, blood samples from the prospective study were shipped at room temperature or frozen. The investigation overall reported the following: Clinical and demographic metadata were provided uncurated, with the amount varying by source and participant.

V and J are trimmed by 4 bases and 2 bases, and the gene matches miss 5 bases of the junction. CDR3 length: 15 amino acids, cysteine to phenylalanine. This entry keeps only the CDR3 DNA: 45 bases, framed from base 1. Reading the germline V gene (reference sequence) gives CDR1 LNHNV and CDR2 YYDKDF. The immunoSEQ Assay, a bias-controlled multiplex PCR, was used to amplify TCRbeta CDR3 regions from genomic DNA. On the study's bioinformatics: The number of nucleated cells in each sample was estimated by amplification of reference gene primers within the assay. To quantify the absolute abundance of each unique TCRbeta CDR3 rearrangement, sequence reads were collapsed and filtered. For each sample, productive Simpson clonality was calculated as the square root of Simpson's diversity index over productive rearrangements. In TCRdb, the immuneACCESS table is reduced to in-frame sequences with V and J assigned. These tables do not hold every clone; where another copy was compared, an unresolved V gene accounts for under half, and the others remain unexplained. V and J calls and clone size are copied from that table; D and trimming were computed from the DNA. The sample includes 180,000 or so clones, with roughly 89% observed a single time. The ten largest clonotypes hold under 3% of the sample.

The chain was built from TRBV15 and TRBJ1-2; 9 central nucleotides agree with TRBD1. The sample taken for sequencing was PBMCs or T cells enriched from blood (not recorded which). The sequence came from a middle-aged woman with acute COVID-19. The bases are TGTGCCACCAGCAAGGGACAGGGCAGGAACTATGGCTACACCTTC. This codes for CATSKGQGRNYGYTF.